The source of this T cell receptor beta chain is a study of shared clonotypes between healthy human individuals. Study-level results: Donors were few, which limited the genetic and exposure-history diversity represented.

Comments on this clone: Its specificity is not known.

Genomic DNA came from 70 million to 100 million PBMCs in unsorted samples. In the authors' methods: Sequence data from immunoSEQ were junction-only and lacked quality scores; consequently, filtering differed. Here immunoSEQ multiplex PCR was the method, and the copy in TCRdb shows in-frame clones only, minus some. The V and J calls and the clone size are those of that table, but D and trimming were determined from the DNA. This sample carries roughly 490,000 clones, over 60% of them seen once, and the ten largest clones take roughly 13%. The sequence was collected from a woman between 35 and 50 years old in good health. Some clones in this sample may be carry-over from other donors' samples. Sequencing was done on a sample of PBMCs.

The CDR3 coding sequence is TGCGCCAGCAGCCATAGGCTAGCGGACAATGAGCAGTTCTTC. Its protein is CASSHRLADNEQFF. The chain couples TRBV4-3 to TRBJ2-1; 7 bases map to TRBD2. Germline V gives CDR1 LGHNA, CDR2 YSLEER. J gave up 5 bases and V 3 bases, and 4 bases lay outside the gene matches. The CDR3 loop spans 14 amino acids.